The T cell receptor beta chain under discussion was sequenced for a study of vaccination and CD4 T cells after COVID-19. Turning to the study itself: Participants received two doses of either BNT162b2 or mRNA-1273 vaccine. Stimulation of cells relied on overlapping spike peptides derived from SARS-CoV-2, HCoV-NL63, HCoV-OC43 and HCoV-229E. General study results and limits: Convalescent patients gained a median around 87% of their reactive clones only post-vaccination.

With the Oncomine TCR Beta short-read assay, DNA from cultured CD4+ T cells was sequenced. Genomic DNA was extracted from cultured CD4+ T cells. TCRdb passed the PCR reads through MiXCR, listing each CDR3 protein once. The sample contains more than 7,000 distinct CDR3 sequences, roughly 50% of which appear only once. This clonotype has only a few counts. Its antigen is as yet unknown. The treatment: roughly nine-day PBMC culture with coronavirus spike peptide pools or control peptides (ViraFEST assay). Trimming took off 5 bases at V and 0 bases at J, with 25 bases between the two ends. Germline assignment: CDR1 SGHVS and CDR2 FNYEAQ. This CDR3 contains 19 residues.

V is TRBV7-6 and J is TRBJ1-2; a weak D match, TRBD1 (6 bases). The TCR was taken from a human donor who had recovered from COVID-19. The sample comprised CD4+ T cells from blood, cultured in vitro. As DNA, the CDR3 is TGTGCCAGCAGCCCCACCCCAGCCGGCCTTCAGGGGCCTAACTATGGCTACACCTTC. Encoded protein: CASSPTPAGLQGPNYGYTF.